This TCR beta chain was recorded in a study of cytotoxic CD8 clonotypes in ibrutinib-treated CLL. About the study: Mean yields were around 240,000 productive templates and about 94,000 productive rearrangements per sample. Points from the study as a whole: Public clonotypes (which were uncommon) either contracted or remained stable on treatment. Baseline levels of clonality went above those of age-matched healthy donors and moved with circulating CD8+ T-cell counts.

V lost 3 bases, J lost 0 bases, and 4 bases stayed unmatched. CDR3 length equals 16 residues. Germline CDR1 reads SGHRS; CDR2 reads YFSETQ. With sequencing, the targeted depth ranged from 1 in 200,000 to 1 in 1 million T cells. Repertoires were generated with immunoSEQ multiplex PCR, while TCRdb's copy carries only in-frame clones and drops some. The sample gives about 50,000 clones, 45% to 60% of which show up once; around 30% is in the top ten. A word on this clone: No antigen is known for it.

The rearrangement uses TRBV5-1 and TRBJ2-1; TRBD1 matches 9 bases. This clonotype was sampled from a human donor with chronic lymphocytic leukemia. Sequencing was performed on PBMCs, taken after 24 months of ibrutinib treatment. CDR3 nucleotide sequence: TGCGCCAGCAGCTGGACAGGGGTGAGCTCCTACAATGAGCAGTTCTTC. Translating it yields CASSWTGVSSYNEQFF. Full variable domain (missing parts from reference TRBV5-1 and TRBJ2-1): KAGVTQTPRYLIKTRGQQVTLSCSPISGHRSVSWYQQTPGQGLQFLFEYFSETQRNKGNFPGRFSGRQFSNSRSEMNVSTLELGDSALYLCASSWTGVSSYNEQFFGPGTRLTVL.